The subject of this entry is one TCR beta chain. Its antigen is as yet unknown. The sample belongs to a study of EBV T-cell therapy then PD-1 blockade in nasopharyngeal carcinoma. Stated treatment: AdE1-LMPpoly-expanded autologous EBV-specific T-cell therapy followed by anti-PD-1 nivolumab. Here immunoSEQ multiplex PCR was the method, and the copy in TCRdb shows in-frame clones only, minus some. The sample yields roughly 22,000 clones, approximately 83% seen once. This specimen was CD8+ T cells from blood, taken at day -245 from a patient whose treatment included autologous EBV-specific T cells and nivolumab. This receptor was obtained from a man in his forties with nasopharyngeal carcinoma.

CDR3 nucleotide sequence: TGTGCCAGCAGCTCCGCGCCCGCGCCAGGCCTCTATGGCTACACCTTC. This gives the protein CASSSAPAPGLYGYTF. This sequence joins TRBV7-9 and TRBJ1-2; D remains unclear. The CDR3 is made up of 16 amino acids. V gave up 4 bases and J gave up 4 bases, with 19 bases separating them. Germline assignment: CDR1 SEHNR and CDR2 FQNEAQ (reference sequence).